Listed below are T cell receptor beta chains from one sample, sequenced in a study of blood T cell repertoires in COVID-19. TCRdb keeps only in-frame clones here, not all; method: immunoSEQ multiplex PCR. The sample contains fewer than 250,000 clones, approximately 87% of which appear only once. Material for sequencing was peripheral blood. The source is a woman in her 70s with active or convalescent COVID-19. CDR3s include the opening cysteine and the closing phenylalanine or tryptophan. Each record gives: clone size, J gene, V gene, D gene, CDR3 DNA, CDR3 protein. A D gene is named only where the DNA matches it firmly. Clone size appears in some rows only: once, few, many, or a class for an expanded clone.

. | TRBJ1-1 | TRBV19 | . | TGTGCCAGTAGTCAGAGTGTGTCGAGCGAGACTAACACTGAAGCTTTCTTT | CASSQSVSSETNTEAFF
. | TRBJ2-7 | TRBV7-8 | TRBD2 | TGTGCCAGCAGGCCCAGTAGGGTTAGGACTAGGGAAGAGCAGTACTTC | CASRPSRVRTREEQYF
. | TRBJ1-1 | TRBV5-1 | TRBD1 | TGCGCCAGCAGCCCGACGACAGGGCCCTCTGAAGCTTTCTTT | CASSPTTGPSEAFF
. | TRBJ1-3 | TRBV29-1 | . | TGCAGCGCCGACGCAGGGACTGGAAACACCATATATTTT | CSADAGTGNTIYF
. | TRBJ1-2 | TRBV9 | . | TGTGCCAGCAGCGTAGCTCTGTCCTATGGCTACACCTTC | CASSVALSYGYTF
. | TRBJ1-3 | TRBV19 | TRBD1 | TGTGCCAGTAGGACAGGGCGAAACACCATATATTTT | CASRTGRNTIYF
. | TRBJ1-4 | TRBV5-1 | . | TGCGCCAGCAGGAGGGGGGGTAATGAAAAACTGTTTTTT | CASRRGGNEKLFF
. | TRBJ1-5 | TRBV30 | . | TGTGCCTGGAGTGTAGGGTCGGCGGGGGAAGGGGAGCCCCAGCATTTT | CAWSVGSAGEGEPQHF
. | TRBJ2-7 | TRBV12-3/TRBV12-4 | . | TGTGCCACCCAAACAGATCTCTCCTACGAGCAGTACTTC | CATQTDLSYEQYF
. | TRBJ2-7 | TRBV5-8 | . | TGTGCCAGCAGCTTGGTCCGAGGAGGCGAGCAGTACTTC | CASSLVRGGEQYF
. | TRBJ1-2 | TRBV7-2 | TRBD1 | TGTGCCAGCAGCTTAGCCCTCAGGGGGGAAGGCTACACCTTC | CASSLALRGEGYTF
few | TRBJ2-7 | TRBV13 | . | TGTGCCAGCAGCCCTCACAGGTTAGCCTACGAGCAGTACTTC | CASSPHRLAYEQYF
. | TRBJ1-5 | TRBV3-1/TRBV3-2 | TRBD1 | TGTGCCAGCAGCCAAGCGACAGGGTATTCGAATCAGCCCCAGCATTTT | CASSQATGYSNQPQHF
. | TRBJ1-2 | TRBV9 | . | TGTGCCAGCAGCCCTCTCGGAGCGAGTGGCTACACCTTC | CASSPLGASGYTF
. | TRBJ2-1 | TRBV11-2 | TRBD2 | TGTGCCAGCAGCTTATCGGGGGGATACAATGAGCAGTTCTTC | CASSLSGGYNEQFF
. | TRBJ1-5 | TRBV2 | TRBD1 | TGTGCCAGCAGTGAAGAGGGGACAGGGAATCAGCCCCAGCATTTT | CASSEEGTGNQPQHF
. | TRBJ1-4 | TRBV4-2 | . | TGTGCCAGCAGCCAAGATCAGGGGCACCCCGAAAAACTGTTTTTT | CASSQDQGHPEKLFF
. | TRBJ2-7 | TRBV5-1 | . | TGCGCCAGCAGCTTGGACTTGAGGGCCTCCTACGAGCAGTACTTC | CASSLDLRASYEQYF
. | TRBJ1-6 | TRBV27 | . | TGTGCCAGCAGTTTTGGCTTCAGGGGTTCACCCCTCCACTTT | CASSFGFRGSPLHF